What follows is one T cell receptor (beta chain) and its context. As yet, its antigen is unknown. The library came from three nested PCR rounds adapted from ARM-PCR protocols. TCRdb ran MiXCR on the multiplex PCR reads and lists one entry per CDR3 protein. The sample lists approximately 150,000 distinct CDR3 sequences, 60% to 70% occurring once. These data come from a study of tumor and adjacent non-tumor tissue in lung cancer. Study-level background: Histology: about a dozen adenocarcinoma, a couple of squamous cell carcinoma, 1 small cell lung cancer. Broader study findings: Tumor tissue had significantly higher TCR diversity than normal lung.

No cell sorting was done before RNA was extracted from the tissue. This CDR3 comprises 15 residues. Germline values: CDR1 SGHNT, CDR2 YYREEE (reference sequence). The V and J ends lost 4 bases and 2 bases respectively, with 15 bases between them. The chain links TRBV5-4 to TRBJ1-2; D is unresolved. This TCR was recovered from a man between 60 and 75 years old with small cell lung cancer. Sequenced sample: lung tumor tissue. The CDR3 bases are TGTGCCAGCAGCAGGGTAGCGCCCCGAAACTATGGCTACACCTTC. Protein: CASSRVAPRNYGYTF.